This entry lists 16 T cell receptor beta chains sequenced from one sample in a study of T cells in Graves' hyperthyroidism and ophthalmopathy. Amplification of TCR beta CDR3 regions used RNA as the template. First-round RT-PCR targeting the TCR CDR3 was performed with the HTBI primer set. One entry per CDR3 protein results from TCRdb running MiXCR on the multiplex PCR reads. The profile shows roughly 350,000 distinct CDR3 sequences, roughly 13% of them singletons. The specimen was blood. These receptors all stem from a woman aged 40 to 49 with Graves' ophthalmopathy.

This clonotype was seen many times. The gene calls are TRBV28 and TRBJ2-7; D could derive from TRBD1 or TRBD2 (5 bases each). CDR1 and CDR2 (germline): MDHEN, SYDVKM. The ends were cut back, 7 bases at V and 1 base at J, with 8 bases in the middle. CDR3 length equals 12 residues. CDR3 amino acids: CASIGGSYEQYF. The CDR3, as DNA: TGTGCCAGCATTGGGGGATCCTACGAGCAGTACTTC.

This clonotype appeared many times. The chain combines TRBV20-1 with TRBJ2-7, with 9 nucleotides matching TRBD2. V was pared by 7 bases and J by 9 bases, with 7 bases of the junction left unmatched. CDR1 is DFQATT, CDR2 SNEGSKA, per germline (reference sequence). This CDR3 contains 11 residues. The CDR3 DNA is TGCAGTGTTAGCGGGAGTAGCGGGCAGTACTTC. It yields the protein CSVSGSSGQYF.

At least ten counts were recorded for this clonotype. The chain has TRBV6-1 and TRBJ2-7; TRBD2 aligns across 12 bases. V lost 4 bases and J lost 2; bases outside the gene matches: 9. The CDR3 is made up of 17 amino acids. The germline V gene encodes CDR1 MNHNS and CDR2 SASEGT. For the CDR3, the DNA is TGTGCCAGCAGTGCTCGGACTAGCGGGGCATGGGCCTACGAGCAGTACTTC. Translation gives CASSARTSGAWAYEQYF.

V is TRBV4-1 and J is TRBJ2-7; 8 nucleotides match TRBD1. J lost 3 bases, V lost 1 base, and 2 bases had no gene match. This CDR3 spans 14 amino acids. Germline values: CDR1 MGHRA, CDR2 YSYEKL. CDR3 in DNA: TGCGCCAGCAGCCAAGCGGGACAGGACTACGAGCAGTACTTC. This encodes CASSQAGQDYEQYF.

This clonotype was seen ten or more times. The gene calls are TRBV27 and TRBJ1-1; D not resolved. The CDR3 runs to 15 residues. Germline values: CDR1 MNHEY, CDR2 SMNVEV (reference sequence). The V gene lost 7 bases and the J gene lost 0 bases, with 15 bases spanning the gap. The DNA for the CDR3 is TGTGCCAGCACCTCAGGCTACAGTATGAACACTGAAGCTTTCTTT. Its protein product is CASTSGYSMNTEAFF.

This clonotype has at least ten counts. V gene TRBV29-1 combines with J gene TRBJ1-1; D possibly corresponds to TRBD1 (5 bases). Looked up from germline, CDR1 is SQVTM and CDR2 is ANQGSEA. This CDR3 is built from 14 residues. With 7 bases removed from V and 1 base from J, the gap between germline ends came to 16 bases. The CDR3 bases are TGCAGCGGGACGGGGGACGGCCAGAACACTGAAGCTTTCTTT. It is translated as CSGTGDGQNTEAFF.

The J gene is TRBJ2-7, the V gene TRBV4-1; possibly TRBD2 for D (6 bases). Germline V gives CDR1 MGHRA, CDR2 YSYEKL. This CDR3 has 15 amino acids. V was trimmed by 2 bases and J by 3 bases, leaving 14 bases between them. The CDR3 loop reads CASSQLYRRDYEQYF. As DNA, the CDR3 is TGCGCCAGCAGCCAATTGTACCGGAGGGACTACGAGCAGTACTTC.

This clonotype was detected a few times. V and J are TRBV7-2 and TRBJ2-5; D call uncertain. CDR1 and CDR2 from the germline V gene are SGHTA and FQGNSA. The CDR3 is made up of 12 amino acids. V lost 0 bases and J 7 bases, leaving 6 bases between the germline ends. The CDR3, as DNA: TGTGCCAGCAGCTTAGCCCGTGCGACCCAGTACTTC. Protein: CASSLARATQYF.

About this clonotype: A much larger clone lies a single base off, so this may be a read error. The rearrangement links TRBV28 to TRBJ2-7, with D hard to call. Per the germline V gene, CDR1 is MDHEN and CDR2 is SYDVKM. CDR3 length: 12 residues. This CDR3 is CTSSQIVDEQYF. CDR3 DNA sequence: TGTACCAGCAGCCAAATAGTGGACGAGCAGTACTTC.

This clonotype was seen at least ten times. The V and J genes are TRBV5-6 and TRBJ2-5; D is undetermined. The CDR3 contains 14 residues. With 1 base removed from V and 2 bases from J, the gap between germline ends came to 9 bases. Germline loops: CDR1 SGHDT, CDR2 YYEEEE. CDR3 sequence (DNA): TGTGCCAGCAGCTTGTTGCATCTACAAGAGACCCAGTACTTC. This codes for CASSLLHLQETQYF. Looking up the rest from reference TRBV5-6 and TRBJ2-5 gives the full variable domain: DAGVTQSPTHLIKTRGQQVTLRCSPKSGHDTVSWYQQALGQGPQFIFQYYEEEERQRGNFPDRFSGHQFPNYSSELNVNALLLGDSALYLCASSLLHLQETQYFGPGTRLLVL.

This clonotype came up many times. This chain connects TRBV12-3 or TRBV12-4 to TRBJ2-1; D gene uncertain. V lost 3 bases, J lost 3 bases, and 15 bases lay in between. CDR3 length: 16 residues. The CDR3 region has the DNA TGTGCCAGCAGTTTCGGAGTGGCGATCATCTACAATGAGCAGTTCTTC. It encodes CASSFGVAIIYNEQFF.

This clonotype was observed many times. The CDR3 loop reads CASSLGTGGATSGYTF. The CDR3, as DNA: TGTGCCAGCAGTTTGGGAACAGGGGGCGCAACATCCGGCTACACCTTC. V usage is TRBV28 and J usage is TRBJ1-2; 9 bases fit TRBD1. The junction had 13 bases not matched to a gene; V was cut back by 3 bases and J by 8 bases. Germline CDR1 and CDR2: MDHEN and SYDVKM. CDR3 length: 16 amino acids.

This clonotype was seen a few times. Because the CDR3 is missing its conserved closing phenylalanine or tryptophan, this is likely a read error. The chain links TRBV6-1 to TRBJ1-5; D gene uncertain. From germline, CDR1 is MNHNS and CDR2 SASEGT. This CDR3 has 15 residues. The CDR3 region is CASKEKGNSDQPQHS. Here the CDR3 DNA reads TGTGCCAGCAAGGAAAAAGGGAATAGCGATCAGCCCCAGCATTCT.

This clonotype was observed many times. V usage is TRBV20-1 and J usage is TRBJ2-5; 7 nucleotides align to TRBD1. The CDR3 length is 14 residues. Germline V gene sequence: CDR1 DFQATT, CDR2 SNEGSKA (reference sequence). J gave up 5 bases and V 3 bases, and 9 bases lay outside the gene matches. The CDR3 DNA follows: TGCAGTGCTAGTGGCTACAGGGGTTGGGAGACCCAGTACTTC. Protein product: CSASGYRGWETQYF.

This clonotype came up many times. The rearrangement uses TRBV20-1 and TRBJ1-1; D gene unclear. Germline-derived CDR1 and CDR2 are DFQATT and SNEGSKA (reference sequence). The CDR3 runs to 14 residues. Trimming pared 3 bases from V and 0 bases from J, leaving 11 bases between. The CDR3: CSASWAVMNTEAFF. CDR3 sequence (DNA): TGCAGTGCTAGTTGGGCAGTTATGAACACTGAAGCTTTCTTT.

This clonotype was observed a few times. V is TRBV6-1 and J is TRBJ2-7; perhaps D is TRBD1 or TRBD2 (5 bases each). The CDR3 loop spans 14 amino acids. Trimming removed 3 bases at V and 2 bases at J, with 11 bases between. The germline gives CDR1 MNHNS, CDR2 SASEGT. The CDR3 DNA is TGTGCCAGCAGTGATGACGGGACCGCCTACGAGCAGTACTTC. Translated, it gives CASSDDGTAYEQYF.